The clone carrying this T cell receptor beta chain has only a few counts. V was pared by 2 bases and J by 4 bases, with 4 bases of the junction left unmatched. Germline V CDR1 and CDR2: SGDLS, YYNGEE. The CDR3 totals 15 residues. The data belong to a study of T cell changes during pregnancy in multiple sclerosis. Only in-frame clones appear in the TCRdb table, and some are missing; sequencing was by immunoSEQ multiplex PCR. The data hold tens of thousands of clones, with approximately 92% observed a single time. This sample comprised CD4+ T cells from peripheral blood mononuclear cells, obtained in the first trimester of pregnancy. The rearrangement uses TRBV9 and TRBJ2-2, with 8 positions matching TRBD1. The receptor comes from a female donor with multiple sclerosis, enrolled in a pregnancy study. CDR3 in DNA: TGTGCCAGCAGCGTGGGGGACAGGCCCACCGGGGAGCTGTTTTTT. This codes for CASSVGDRPTGELFF.